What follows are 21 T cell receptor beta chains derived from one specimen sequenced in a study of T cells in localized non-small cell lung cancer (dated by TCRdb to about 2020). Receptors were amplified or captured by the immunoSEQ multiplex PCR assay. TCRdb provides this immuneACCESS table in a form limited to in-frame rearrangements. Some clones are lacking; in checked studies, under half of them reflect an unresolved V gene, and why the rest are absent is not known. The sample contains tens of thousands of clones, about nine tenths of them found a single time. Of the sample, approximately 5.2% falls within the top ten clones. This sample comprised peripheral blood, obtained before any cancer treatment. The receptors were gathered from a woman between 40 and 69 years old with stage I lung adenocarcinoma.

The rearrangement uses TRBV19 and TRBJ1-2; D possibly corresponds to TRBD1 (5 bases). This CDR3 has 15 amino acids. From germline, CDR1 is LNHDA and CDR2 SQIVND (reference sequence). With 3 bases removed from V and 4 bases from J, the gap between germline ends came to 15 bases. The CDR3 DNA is TGTGCCAGTAGTATTATCCGGGACGAAGCCTATGGCTACACCTTC. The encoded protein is CASSIIRDEAYGYTF.

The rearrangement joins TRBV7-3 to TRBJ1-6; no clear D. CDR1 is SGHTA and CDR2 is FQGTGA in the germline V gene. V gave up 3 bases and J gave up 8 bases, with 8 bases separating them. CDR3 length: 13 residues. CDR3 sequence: CASSFRRDSPLHF. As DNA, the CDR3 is TGTGCCAGCAGCTTCCGTCGAGATTCACCCCTCCACTTT.

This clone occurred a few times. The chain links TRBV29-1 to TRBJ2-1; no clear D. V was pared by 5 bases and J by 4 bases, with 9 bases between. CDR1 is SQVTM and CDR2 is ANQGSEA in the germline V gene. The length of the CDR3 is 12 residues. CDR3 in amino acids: CSVYYYYNEQFF. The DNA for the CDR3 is TGCAGCGTTTACTACTATTACAATGAGCAGTTCTTC.

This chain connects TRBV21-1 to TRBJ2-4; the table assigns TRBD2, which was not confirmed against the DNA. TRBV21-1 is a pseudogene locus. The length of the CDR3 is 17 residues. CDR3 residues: CASSRIPTDSGENIQYF. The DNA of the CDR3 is TGTGCCAGCAGCAGAATTCCGACCGACTCTGGTGAAAACATTCAGTACTTC.

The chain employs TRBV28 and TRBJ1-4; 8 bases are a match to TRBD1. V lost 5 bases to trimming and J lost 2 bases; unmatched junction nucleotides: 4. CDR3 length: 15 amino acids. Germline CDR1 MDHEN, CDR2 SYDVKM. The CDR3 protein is CASSTQGATNEKLFF. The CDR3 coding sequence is TGTGCCAGCAGTACCCAGGGGGCGACTAATGAAAAACTGTTTTTT. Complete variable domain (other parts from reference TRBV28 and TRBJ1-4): DVKVTQSSRYLVKRTGEKVFLECVQDMDHENMFWYRQDPGLGLRLIYFSYDVKMKEKGDIPEGYSVSREKKERFSLILESASTNQTSMYLCASSTQGATNEKLFFGSGTQLSVL.

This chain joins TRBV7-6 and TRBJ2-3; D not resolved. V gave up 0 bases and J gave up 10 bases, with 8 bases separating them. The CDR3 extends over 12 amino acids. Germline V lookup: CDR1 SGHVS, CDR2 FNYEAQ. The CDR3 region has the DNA TGTGCCAGCAGCTTAGCTGTGGGTGCGCAGTATTTT. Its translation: CASSLAVGAQYF.

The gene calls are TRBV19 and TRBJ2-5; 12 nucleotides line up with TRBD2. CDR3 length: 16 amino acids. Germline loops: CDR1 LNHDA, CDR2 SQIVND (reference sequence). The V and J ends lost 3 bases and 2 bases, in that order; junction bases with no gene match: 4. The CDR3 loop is CASSMLAGGGQETQYF. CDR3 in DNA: TGTGCCAGTAGTATGCTAGCGGGGGGGGGTCAAGAGACCCAGTACTTC.

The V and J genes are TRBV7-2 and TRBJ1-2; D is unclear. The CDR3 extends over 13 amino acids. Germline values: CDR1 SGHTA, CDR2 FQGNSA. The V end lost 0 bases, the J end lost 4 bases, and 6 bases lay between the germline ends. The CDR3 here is CASSLAPLYGYTF. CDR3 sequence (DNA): TGTGCCAGCAGCTTAGCGCCCCTCTATGGCTACACCTTC.

The CDR3 protein is CASSQAGTGGGQYF. CDR3 bases: TGTGCCAGCAGCCAAGCTGGGACTGGCGGTGGGCAGTATTTT. The V call is TRBV7-2, the J call TRBJ2-3; D is possibly TRBD2 (6 bases). CDR1 is SGHTA and CDR2 is FQGNSA in the germline V gene. The CDR3 has 14 amino acids. V was shortened by 5 bases and J by 11 bases, with 20 bases between the two germline ends.

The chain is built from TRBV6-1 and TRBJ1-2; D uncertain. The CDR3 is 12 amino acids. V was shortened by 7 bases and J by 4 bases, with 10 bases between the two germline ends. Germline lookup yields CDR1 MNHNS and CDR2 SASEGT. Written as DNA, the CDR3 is TGTGCCAGCACCAGGACCTCCTATGGCTACACCTTC. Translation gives CASTRTSYGYTF.

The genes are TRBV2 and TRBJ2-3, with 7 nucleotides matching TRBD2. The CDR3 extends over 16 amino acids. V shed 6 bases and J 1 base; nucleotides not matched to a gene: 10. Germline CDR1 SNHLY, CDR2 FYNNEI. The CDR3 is CASRGGRLAGTDTQYF. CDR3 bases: TGTGCCAGCAGGGGGGGGAGACTAGCCGGCACAGATACGCAGTATTTT.

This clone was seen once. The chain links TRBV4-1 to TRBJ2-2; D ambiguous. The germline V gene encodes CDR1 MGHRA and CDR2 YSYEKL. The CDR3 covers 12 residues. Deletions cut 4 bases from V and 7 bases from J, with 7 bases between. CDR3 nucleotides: TGCGCCAGCAGCCGATTCAGCGGGGAGCTGTTTTTT. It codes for CASSRFSGELFF.

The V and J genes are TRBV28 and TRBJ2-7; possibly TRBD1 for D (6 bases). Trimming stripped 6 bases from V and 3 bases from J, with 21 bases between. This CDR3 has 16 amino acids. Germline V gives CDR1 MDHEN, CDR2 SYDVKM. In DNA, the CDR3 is TGTGCCAGCAGAGTTCCAGGGGCTGGCAGCTACTACGAGCAGTACTTC. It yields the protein CASRVPGAGSYYEQYF.

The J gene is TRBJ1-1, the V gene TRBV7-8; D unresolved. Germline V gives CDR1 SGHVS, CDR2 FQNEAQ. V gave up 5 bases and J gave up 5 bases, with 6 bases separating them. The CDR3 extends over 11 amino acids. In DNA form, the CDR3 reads TGTGCCAGCAGCCCTTCTACTGAAGCTTTCTTT. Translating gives CASSPSTEAFF.

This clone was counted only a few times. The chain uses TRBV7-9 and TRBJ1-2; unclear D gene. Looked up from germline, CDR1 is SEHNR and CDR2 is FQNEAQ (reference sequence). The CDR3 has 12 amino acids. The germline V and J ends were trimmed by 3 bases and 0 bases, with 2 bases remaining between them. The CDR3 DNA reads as TGTGCCAGCAGCTTTACTAACTATGGCTACACCTTC. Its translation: CASSFTNYGYTF.

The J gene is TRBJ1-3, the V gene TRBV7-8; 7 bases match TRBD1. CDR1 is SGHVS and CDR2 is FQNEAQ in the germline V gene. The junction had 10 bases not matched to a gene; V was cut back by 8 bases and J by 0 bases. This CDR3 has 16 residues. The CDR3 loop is CASRQEGAISGNTIYF. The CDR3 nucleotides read TGTGCCAGCCGACAGGAGGGGGCGATCTCTGGAAACACCATATATTTT. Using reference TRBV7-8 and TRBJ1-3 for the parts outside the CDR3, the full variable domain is GAGVSQSPRYKVAKRGQDVALRCDPISGHVSLFWYQQALGQGPEFLTYFQNEAQLDKSGLPSDRFFAERPEGSVSTLKIQRTQQEDSAVYLCASRQEGAISGNTIYFGEGSWLTVV.

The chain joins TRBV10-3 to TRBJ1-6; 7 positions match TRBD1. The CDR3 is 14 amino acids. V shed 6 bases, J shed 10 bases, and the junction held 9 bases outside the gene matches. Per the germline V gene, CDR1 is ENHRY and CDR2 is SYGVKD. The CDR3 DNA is TGTGCCATCAGAGGGGACAGCGCAGGGTCACCCCTCCACTTT. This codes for CAIRGDSAGSPLHF.

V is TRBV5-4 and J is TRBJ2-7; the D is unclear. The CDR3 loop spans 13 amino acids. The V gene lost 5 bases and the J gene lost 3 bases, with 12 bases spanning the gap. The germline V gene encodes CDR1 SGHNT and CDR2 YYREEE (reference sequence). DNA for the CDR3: TGTGCCAGCAGGTTATATGGGGTCTACGAGCAGTACTTC. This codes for CASRLYGVYEQYF. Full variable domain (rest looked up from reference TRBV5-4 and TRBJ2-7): ETGVTQSPTHLIKTRGQQVTLRCSSQSGHNTVSWYQQALGQGPQFIFQYYREEENGRGNFPPRFSGLQFPNYSSELNVNALELDDSALYLCASRLYGVYEQYFGPGTRLTVT.

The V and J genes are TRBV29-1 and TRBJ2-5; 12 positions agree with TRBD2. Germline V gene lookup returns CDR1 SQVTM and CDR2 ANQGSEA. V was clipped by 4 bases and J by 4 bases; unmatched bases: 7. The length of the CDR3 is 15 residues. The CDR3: CSVVYLAGGPETQYF. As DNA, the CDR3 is TGCAGCGTTGTTTACCTAGCGGGGGGGCCAGAGACCCAGTACTTC.

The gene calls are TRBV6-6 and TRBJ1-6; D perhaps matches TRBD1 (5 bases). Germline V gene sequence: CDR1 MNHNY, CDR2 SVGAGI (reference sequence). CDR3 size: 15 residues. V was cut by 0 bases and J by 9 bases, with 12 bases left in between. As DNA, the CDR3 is TGTGCCAGCAGTTACTCATCGGGGGGTGGTTCACCCCTCCACTTT. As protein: CASSYSSGGGSPLHF.

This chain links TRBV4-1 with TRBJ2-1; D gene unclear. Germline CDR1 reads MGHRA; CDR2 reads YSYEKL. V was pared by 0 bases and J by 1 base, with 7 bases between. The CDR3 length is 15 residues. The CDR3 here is CASSQDPDSYNEQFF. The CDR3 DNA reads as TGCGCCAGCAGCCAAGATCCCGATTCCTACAATGAGCAGTTCTTC.